The 23 T cell receptor beta chains below were found in one sample sequenced in a study of human T cells and chemical hapten exposure. TCRdb fed the RACE reads into MiXCR, producing one record per CDR3 protein. The sample has approximately 160,000 distinct CDR3 sequences; 28% are singletons. The time point denotes: patch test 3, about 24 weeks after DPC sensitization. The treatment was: therapeutic diphenylcyclopropenone sensitization with weekly scalp DPC. Sequencing was performed on whole blood, taken in connection with sensitization to the hapten diphenylcyclopropenone (DPC). Receptors were obtained from a woman younger than 30 with alopecia areata. Some clones in this sample may be carry-over from other donors' samples.

This clonotype was observed a handful of times. This chain uses TRBV7-9 with TRBJ1-1; D remains unclear. There are 15 residues in the CDR3. Germline values: CDR1 SEHNR, CDR2 FQNEAQ (reference sequence). V was shortened by 1 base and J by 8 bases, with 17 bases between the two germline ends. The chain's CDR3 is CASSLVPPSRLEAFF. CDR3 DNA: TGTGCCAGCAGCTTAGTACCCCCTTCACGTCTAGAAGCTTTCTTT.

This clonotype has only a few counts. This sequence joins TRBV6-5 and TRBJ2-7, with 7 bases aligning to TRBD2. Germline V gene data show CDR1 as MNHEY and CDR2 as SVGAGI. The CDR3 spans 14 residues. V gave up 6 bases and J gave up 0 bases; unmatched junction bases: 5. The DNA of the CDR3 is TGTGCCAGCAGGGAAGCGGGAAGCTCCTACGAGCAGTACTTC. Translating gives CASREAGSSYEQYF.

J is TRBJ1-2 and V is TRBV29-1; D ambiguous. The CDR3 is 13 residues long. The germline V and J ends were trimmed by 6 bases and 5 bases, with 16 bases remaining between them. CDR1 is SQVTM and CDR2 is ANQGSEA in the germline V gene. The CDR3 nucleotides are TGCAGCGTCCCCAGATCAGGAGCTTATGGCTACACCTTC. Amino acids: CSVPRSGAYGYTF.

This chain links TRBV5-1 with TRBJ2-7; 7 positions match TRBD1. This CDR3 has 14 amino acids. Germline V gives CDR1 SGHRS, CDR2 YFSETQ. V trimming: 3 bases; J trimming: 3 bases; junction bases outside the gene matches: 6. DNA for the CDR3: TGCGCCAGCAGCTCCACCGGGACAGTCTACGAGCAGTACTTC. Protein sequence: CASSSTGTVYEQYF.

The chain links TRBV7-2 to TRBJ1-2; 8 bases fit TRBD1. Germline assignment: CDR1 SGHTA and CDR2 FQGNSA. V shed 5 bases and J 4 bases; nucleotides not matched to a gene: 6. The CDR3 covers 14 residues. CDR3 region: CASSIRDRIYGYTF. CDR3 bases: TGTGCCAGCAGCATTCGGGACAGGATCTATGGCTACACCTTC.

The chain employs TRBV21-1 and TRBJ1-6; the D call of TRBD1 is as the table states it, not checked on the DNA. TRBV21-1 represents a pseudogene. This CDR3 has 14 residues. The CDR3 region is CASSNKTGDSPLHF. The CDR3 DNA reads TGTGCCAGCAGCAATAAGACAGGGGACTCACCCCTCCACTTT.

This chain joins TRBV20-1 and TRBJ2-1, with TRBD2 as a possible D gene (5 bases). The V end was cut by 5 bases, the J end by 7 bases, with 9 bases between. Germline V gene lookup returns CDR1 DFQATT and CDR2 SNEGSKA (reference sequence). This CDR3 has 11 residues. The CDR3 DNA reads TGCAGTGCTTTGCGGGTGAATGAGCAGTTCTTC. Translating gives CSALRVNEQFF.

The chain recombines TRBV24-1 with TRBJ1-2, with D perhaps TRBD1 (6 bases). V shed 4 bases and J shed 5 bases, with 16 bases lying between them. Germline V gives CDR1 KGHDR, CDR2 SFDVKD. The CDR3 has 15 residues. In DNA form, the CDR3 reads TGTGCCACCAGTGACCCGGCAGGGGTAGAGTATGGCTACACCTTC. Amino acids: CATSDPAGVEYGYTF.

The V gene is TRBV7-2, the J gene TRBJ1-4, with D maybe TRBD1 (6 bases). V lost 3 bases to trimming and J lost 0 bases, with 8 bases between them. Germline-derived CDR1 and CDR2 are SGHTA and FQGNSA. This CDR3 contains 15 residues. CDR3 sequence: CASSFRQATNEKLFF. As DNA, the CDR3 is TGTGCCAGCAGCTTCCGACAGGCAACTAATGAAAAACTGTTTTTT.

This rearrangement joins TRBV5-6 to TRBJ1-5; no firm D call. Germline CDR1 reads SGHDT; CDR2 reads YYEEEE. V was shortened by 4 bases and J by 9 bases, with 8 bases between the two germline ends. This CDR3 is built from 11 residues. CDR3 region: CASSAGGPQHF. The CDR3 nucleotides read TGTGCCAGCAGCGCCGGCGGGCCCCAGCATTTT.

The genes are TRBV30 and TRBJ1-5; 9 nucleotides line up with TRBD1. Trimming at V came to 3 bases and at J to 4 bases, leaving 1 base not matched to a gene. CDR3 length: 13 amino acids. Germline values: CDR1 GTSNPN, CDR2 SVGIG (reference sequence). CDR3 DNA sequence: TGTGCCTGGAGCGGACAGGGGAATCAGCCCCAGCATTTT. Its protein is CAWSGQGNQPQHF.

The chain employs TRBV7-2 and TRBJ1-5, with D tentatively TRBD1 (5 bases). Per the germline V gene, CDR1 is SGHTA and CDR2 is FQGNSA. The CDR3 consists of 14 residues. Trimming took 4 bases from V and 9 from J, leaving 16 bases between them. This CDR3 is CASSWGRSEGPQHF. The CDR3 DNA reads TGTGCCAGCAGCTGGGGACGGTCCGAGGGGCCCCAGCATTTT.

This clonotype showed up just a few times. The genes are TRBV24-1 and TRBJ2-2; the match to TRBD1 covers 7 bases. V shed 4 bases, J shed 2 bases, and the junction held 6 bases outside the gene matches. The CDR3 has 16 residues. Germline CDR1 reads KGHDR; CDR2 reads SFDVKD. For the CDR3, the DNA is TGTGCCACCAGTGAACCCGGGACAGACAACACCGGGGAGCTGTTTTTT. It encodes CATSEPGTDNTGELFF.

The J gene is TRBJ1-6, the V gene TRBV7-2, with unresolved D. The V gene lost 2 bases and the J gene lost 10 bases, with 15 bases spanning the gap. CDR3 length: 15 residues. Germline assignment: CDR1 SGHTA and CDR2 FQGNSA. The CDR3 DNA reads TGTGCCAGCAGCTTATATGCTGTGGTAGGGTCACCCCTCCACTTT. The encoded protein is CASSLYAVVGSPLHF.

This clonotype was detected ten times or more. The rearrangement links TRBV7-9 to TRBJ1-1; D gene unclear. Germline values: CDR1 SEHNR, CDR2 FQNEAQ (reference sequence). The CDR3 loop spans 15 amino acids. V shed 0 bases and J shed 4 bases, with 12 bases lying between them. CDR3 coding DNA: TGTGCCAGCAGCTTAGCGGAGGGATTGAGCACTGAAGCTTTCTTT. As protein: CASSLAEGLSTEAFF.

In its sample, this clonotype was seen many times. The J gene is TRBJ1-1, the V gene TRBV20-1; D is unresolved. The germline gives CDR1 DFQATT, CDR2 SNEGSKA (reference sequence). The V gene lost 6 bases and the J gene lost 0 bases, with 14 bases spanning the gap. This CDR3 spans 14 amino acids. CDR3 sequence: CSALIGALNTEAFF. CDR3 nucleotide sequence: TGCAGTGCCCTAATAGGAGCTCTGAACACTGAAGCTTTCTTT.

Remarks on this clonotype: Since no conserved phenylalanine or tryptophan closes the CDR3, a read error is the likely cause. V usage is TRBV5-1 and J usage is TRBJ2-7; D uncertain. Germline V gene data show CDR1 as SGHRS and CDR2 as YFSETQ. The CDR3 consists of 14 residues. V dropped 9 bases and J dropped 1 base, with 17 bases sitting between them. CDR3 loop: CATRPGLTSYEQYS. The DNA for the CDR3 is TGCGCCACCCGGCCCGGGCTTACTTCCTACGAGCAGTACTCC.

The chain has TRBV29-1 and TRBJ2-5; 7 bases map to TRBD1. CDR1 SQVTM and CDR2 ANQGSEA come from the germline V gene. CDR3 length equals 15 residues. The V segment lost 6 bases and the J segment 2 bases; nucleotides outside the gene matches: 12. In DNA form, the CDR3 reads TGCAGCGTCCTCAAATCCCCGGGACAGCAAGAGACCCAGTACTTC. The encoded protein is CSVLKSPGQQETQYF.

The V call is TRBV18, the J call TRBJ1-1; 7 bases fit TRBD1. There are 15 residues in the CDR3. The ends lost 3 bases at V and 1 base at J; junction bases unmatched: 5. Germline V gives CDR1 KGHSH, CDR2 LQKENI. The CDR3 DNA reads TGTGCCAGCTCACCCCCGACAGGGAGGAACACTGAAGCTTTCTTT. Translation gives CASSPPTGRNTEAFF.

The gene calls are TRBV6-1 and TRBJ1-4, with unresolved D. V was cut by 7 bases and J by 8 bases, with 8 bases left in between. CDR3 length equals 11 residues. Germline V lookup: CDR1 MNHNS, CDR2 SASEGT. CDR3 DNA sequence: TGTGCCAGCAAGGAACGGGAAAAACTGTTTTTT. Amino acid sequence: CASKEREKLFF.

V and J are TRBV20-1 and TRBJ1-5; tentative D call: TRBD1 (5 bases). The CDR3 contains 15 residues. The germline V gene has CDR1 DFQATT and CDR2 SNEGSKA (reference sequence). Between the trimmed V and J ends, which lost 6 bases and 0 bases, there was a span of 15 bases. The chain's CDR3 is CSAGRVGGSNQPQHF. The CDR3 nucleotides read TGCAGTGCCGGGAGGGTCGGGGGTAGCAATCAGCCCCAGCATTTT.

This clonotype was counted a few times. The V call is TRBV20-1, the J call TRBJ2-7; D unclear. The CDR3 contains 15 residues. Trimming took off 3 bases at V and 0 bases at J, with 15 bases between the two ends. Germline V CDR1 and CDR2: DFQATT, SNEGSKA (reference sequence). CDR3 DNA: TGCAGTGCTAGTTCTGGACCGCTAAACTCCTACGAGCAGTACTTC. It specifies CSASSGPLNSYEQYF.

A few counts support this clonotype. This chain joins TRBV5-1 and TRBJ2-1; 10 bases are a match to TRBD2. The CDR3 covers 14 residues. Germline V CDR1 and CDR2: SGHRS, YFSETQ. J lost 6 bases, V lost 2 bases, and 2 bases had no gene match. The CDR3 spells CASSLTSGTNEQFF. The CDR3, as DNA: TGCGCCAGCAGCTTAACTAGCGGGACCAATGAGCAGTTCTTC.